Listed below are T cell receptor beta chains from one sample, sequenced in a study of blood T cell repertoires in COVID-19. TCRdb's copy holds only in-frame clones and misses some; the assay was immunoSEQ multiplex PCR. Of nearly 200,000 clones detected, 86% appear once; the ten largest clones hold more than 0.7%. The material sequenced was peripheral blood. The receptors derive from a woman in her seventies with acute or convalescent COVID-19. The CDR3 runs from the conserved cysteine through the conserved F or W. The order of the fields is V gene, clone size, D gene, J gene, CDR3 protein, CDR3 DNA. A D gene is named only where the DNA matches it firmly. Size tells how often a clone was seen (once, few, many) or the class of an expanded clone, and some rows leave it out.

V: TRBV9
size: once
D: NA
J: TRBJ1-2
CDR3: CASSASSLGDYGYTF
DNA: TGTGCCAGCAGCGCTTCATCACTCGGGGACTATGGCTACACCTTC

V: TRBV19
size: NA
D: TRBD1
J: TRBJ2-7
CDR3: CASSTWDSSYEQYF
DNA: TGTGCCAGTAGTACATGGGACAGCTCCTACGAGCAGTACTTC

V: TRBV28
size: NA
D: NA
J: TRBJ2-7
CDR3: CASSFTGRYEQYF
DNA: TGTGCCAGCAGCTTCACAGGCCGCTACGAGCAGTACTTC

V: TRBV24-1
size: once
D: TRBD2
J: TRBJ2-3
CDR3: CATSDPGTSGDTQYF
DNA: TGTGCCACCAGTGATCCAGGGACTAGCGGGGATACGCAGTATTTT

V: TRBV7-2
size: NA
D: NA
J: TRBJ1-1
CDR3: CASSLVGTGGAFF
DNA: TGTGCCAGCAGCTTAGTGGGCACGGGGGGGGCTTTCTTT

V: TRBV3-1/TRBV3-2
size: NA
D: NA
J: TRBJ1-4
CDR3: CASSQRVTATSFNEKLFF
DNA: TGTGCCAGCAGCCAGAGAGTTACAGCAACTTCTTTTAATGAAAAACTGTTTTTT

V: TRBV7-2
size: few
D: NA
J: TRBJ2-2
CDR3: CASSQEGLLPPGELFF
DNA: TGTGCCAGCAGCCAGGAGGGGCTACTCCCTCCCGGGGAGCTGTTTTTT

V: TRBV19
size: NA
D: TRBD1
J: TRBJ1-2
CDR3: CASRYGTGSSYGYTF
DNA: TGTGCCAGTCGATATGGGACAGGGTCTTCATATGGCTACACCTTC

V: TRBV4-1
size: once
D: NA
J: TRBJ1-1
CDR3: CASSQDGTVRNTEAFF
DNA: TGCGCCAGCAGCCAAGATGGAACAGTAAGAAACACTGAAGCTTTCTTT

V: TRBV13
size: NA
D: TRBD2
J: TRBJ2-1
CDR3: CASSLVGGYNEQFF
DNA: TGTGCCAGCAGCTTAGTGGGGGGGTACAATGAGCAGTTCTTC

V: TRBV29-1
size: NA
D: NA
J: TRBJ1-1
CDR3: CSVEQGTTEAFF
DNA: TGCAGCGTTGAACAGGGGACGACTGAAGCTTTCTTT

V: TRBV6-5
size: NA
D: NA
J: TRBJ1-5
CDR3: CASCRGGGIQPQHF
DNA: TGTGCCAGCTGCCGGGGTGGAGGGATTCAGCCCCAGCATTTT

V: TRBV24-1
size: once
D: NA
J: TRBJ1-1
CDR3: CATSDNRVTEAFF
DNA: TGTGCCACCAGTGATAACAGGGTGACTGAAGCTTTCTTT

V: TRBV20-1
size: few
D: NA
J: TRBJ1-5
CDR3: CSASIWARVGGHGNQPQHF
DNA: TGCAGTGCTAGTATCTGGGCCAGGGTTGGGGGACATGGCAATCAGCCCCAGCATTTT

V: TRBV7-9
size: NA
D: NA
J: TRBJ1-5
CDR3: CASSLGRVGFSNQPQHF
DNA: TGTGCCAGCAGCTTAGGCAGGGTAGGCTTTAGCAATCAGCCCCAGCATTTT

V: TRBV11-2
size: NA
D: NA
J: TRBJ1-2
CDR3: CASNAGLPYGYTF
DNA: TGTGCCAGCAACGCGGGACTGCCCTATGGCTACACCTTC

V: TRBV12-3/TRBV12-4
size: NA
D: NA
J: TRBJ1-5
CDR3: CASAPTAGQPQHF
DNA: TGTGCCAGCGCACCTACAGCTGGACAGCCCCAGCATTTT

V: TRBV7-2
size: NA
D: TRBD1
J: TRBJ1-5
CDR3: CASSLFPTGANQPQHF
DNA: TGTGCCAGCAGCTTGTTCCCTACAGGGGCTAATCAGCCCCAGCATTTT

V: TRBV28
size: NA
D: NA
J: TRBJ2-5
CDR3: CASSRGEETQYF
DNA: TGTGCCAGCAGCAGGGGAGAAGAGACCCAGTACTTC

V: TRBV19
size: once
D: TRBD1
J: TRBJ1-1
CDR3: CASSRLTGMNTEAFF
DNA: TGTGCCAGTAGTCGATTGACAGGGATGAACACTGAAGCTTTCTTT

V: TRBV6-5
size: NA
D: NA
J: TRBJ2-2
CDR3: CASRGKGVNTGELFF
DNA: TGTGCCAGCAGGGGGAAAGGGGTAAACACCGGGGAGCTGTTTTTT

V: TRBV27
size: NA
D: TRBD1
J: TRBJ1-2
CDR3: CASSIGQGGGYTF
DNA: TGTGCCAGCAGTATCGGACAGGGTGGAGGCTACACCTTC

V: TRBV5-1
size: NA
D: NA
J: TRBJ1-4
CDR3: CASSRQGGEEKLFF
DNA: TGCGCCAGCAGCCGGCAGGGTGGAGAAGAAAAACTGTTTTTT

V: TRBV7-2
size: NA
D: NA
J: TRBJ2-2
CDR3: CASSIRGGTGELFF
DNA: TGTGCCAGCAGCATCCGAGGCGGGACCGGGGAGCTGTTTTTT

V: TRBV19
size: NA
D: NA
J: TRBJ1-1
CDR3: CASSIERASSKAFF
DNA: TGTGCCAGTAGTATAGAGAGGGCTTCTTCCAAGGCTTTCTTT

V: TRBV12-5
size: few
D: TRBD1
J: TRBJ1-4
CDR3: CASGLSRDRGATNEKLFF
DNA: TGTGCTAGTGGTTTGTCCCGGGACAGGGGTGCAACTAATGAAAAACTGTTTTTT

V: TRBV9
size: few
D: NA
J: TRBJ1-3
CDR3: CASSVDSRSGNTIYF
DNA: TGTGCCAGCAGCGTAGACAGCCGCTCTGGAAACACCATATATTTT

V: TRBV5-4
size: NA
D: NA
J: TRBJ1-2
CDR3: CASSLGGRISGYTF
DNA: TGTGCCAGCAGCTTGGGGGGGCGAATTAGTGGCTACACCTTC

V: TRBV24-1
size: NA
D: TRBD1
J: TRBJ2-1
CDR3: CATSDSGTGADEQFF
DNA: TGTGCCACCAGTGACTCTGGGACAGGGGCGGATGAGCAGTTCTTC

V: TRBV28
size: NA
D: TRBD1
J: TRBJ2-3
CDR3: CASGTGSTDTQYF
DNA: TGTGCCAGCGGGACAGGGAGCACAGATACGCAGTATTTT

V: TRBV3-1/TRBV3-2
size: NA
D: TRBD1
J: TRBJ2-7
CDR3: CASSRGQDREQYF
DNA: TGTGCCAGCAGCCGCGGACAGGATCGGGAGCAGTACTTC

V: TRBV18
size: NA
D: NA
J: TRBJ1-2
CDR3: CASSQATGDYGYTF
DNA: TGTGCCAGCTCACAAGCGACAGGTGACTATGGCTACACCTTC

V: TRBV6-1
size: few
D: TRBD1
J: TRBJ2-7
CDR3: CASSDQQGAYEQYF
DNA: TGTGCCAGCAGTGATCAACAGGGGGCTTACGAGCAGTACTTC

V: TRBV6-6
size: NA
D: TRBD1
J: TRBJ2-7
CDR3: CASSYVRTGGYEQYF
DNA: TGTGCCAGCAGTTACGTGAGGACAGGGGGCTACGAGCAGTACTTC

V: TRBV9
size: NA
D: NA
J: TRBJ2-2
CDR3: CASSIARGRATGELFF
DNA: TGTGCCAGCAGCATCGCTAGAGGCAGGGCCACCGGGGAGCTGTTTTTT

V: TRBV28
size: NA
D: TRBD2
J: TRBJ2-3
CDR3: CASSRLAGGTDTQYF
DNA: TGTGCCAGCAGTCGACTAGCGGGAGGCACAGATACGCAGTATTTT

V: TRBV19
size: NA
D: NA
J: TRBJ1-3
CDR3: CASSTPAGPGNTIYF
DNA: TGTGCCAGTAGTACCCCCGCCGGTCCTGGAAACACCATATATTTT

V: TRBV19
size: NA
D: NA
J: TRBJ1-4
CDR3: CASSISGTATNEKLFF
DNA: TGTGCCAGTAGTATTTCCGGGACTGCAACTAATGAAAAACTGTTTTTT

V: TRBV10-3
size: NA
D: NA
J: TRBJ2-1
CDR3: CANRGALYNEQFF
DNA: TGTGCCAACCGGGGGGCCCTCTACAATGAGCAGTTCTTC

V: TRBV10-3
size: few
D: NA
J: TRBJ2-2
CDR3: CAISDRTGLLNTGELFF
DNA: TGTGCCATCAGTGATCGGACTGGACTGCTGAACACCGGGGAGCTGTTTTTT

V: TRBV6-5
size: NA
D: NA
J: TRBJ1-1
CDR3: CASSYSGGATTEAFF
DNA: TGTGCCAGCAGTTACTCAGGTGGGGCGACCACTGAAGCTTTCTTT

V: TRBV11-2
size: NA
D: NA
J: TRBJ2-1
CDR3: CASSLGLDEQFF
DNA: TGTGCCAGCAGCTTAGGACTCGATGAGCAGTTCTTC